This section outlines one T cell receptor (beta chain) sequence together with its context. The CDR3 loop spans 16 amino acids. Germline lookup yields CDR1 DFQATT and CDR2 SNEGSKA (reference sequence). V was clipped by 2 bases and J by 0 bases; unmatched bases: 3. The sample originates from a study of T-cell memory formation after mild COVID-19. TCRdb reanalysed the 5' RACE reads using MiXCR and keeps one entry per CDR3 protein. The profile shows about 350,000 distinct CDR3 sequences, around 27% of them singletons. Sequences were obtained from PBMCs or a T cell subset sorted from them (not recorded which). This sequence originates from an adult woman who had mild COVID-19 (a few samples of this study predate the infection). Cell type and time point are not known. The chain couples TRBV20-1 to TRBJ2-2, with 10 nucleotides matching TRBD2. The CDR3 reads CSARPSGGPNTGELFF. CDR3 sequence (DNA): TGCAGTGCTAGACCTAGCGGGGGACCGAACACCGGGGAGCTGTTTTTT.